This T cell receptor (beta chain) was identified during a study of blood T cell repertoires in COVID-19. Study as a whole: The United States, Italy and Spain supplied acute and convalescent COVID-19 samples. Sources were T cells, B-cell-depleted T cells, or PBMCs; the material itself was cDNA or gDNA.

Germline V gives CDR1 SGHRS, CDR2 YFSETQ. The V and J ends lost 2 bases and 4 bases, in that order; junction bases with no gene match: 6. The CDR3 extends over 15 amino acids. Original data processing: Nucleated cell counts were estimated from reference gene primer amplification. Only in-frame clones appear in the TCRdb table, and some are missing; sequencing was by immunoSEQ multiplex PCR. V, J and clone size were drawn from that table, and D and trimming were deduced from the DNA. Of 65,000 to 80,000 clones in the sample, less than 90% were seen once. This rearrangement joins TRBV5-1 to TRBJ2-1; 7 positions match TRBD1. Sequenced material: peripheral blood. The source is an elderly man in a cohort sampled during active COVID-19. CDR3 coding DNA: TGCGCCAGCAGCTTTAGGGACAGTAAATACAATGAGCAGTTCTTC. Its translation is CASSFRDSKYNEQFF.